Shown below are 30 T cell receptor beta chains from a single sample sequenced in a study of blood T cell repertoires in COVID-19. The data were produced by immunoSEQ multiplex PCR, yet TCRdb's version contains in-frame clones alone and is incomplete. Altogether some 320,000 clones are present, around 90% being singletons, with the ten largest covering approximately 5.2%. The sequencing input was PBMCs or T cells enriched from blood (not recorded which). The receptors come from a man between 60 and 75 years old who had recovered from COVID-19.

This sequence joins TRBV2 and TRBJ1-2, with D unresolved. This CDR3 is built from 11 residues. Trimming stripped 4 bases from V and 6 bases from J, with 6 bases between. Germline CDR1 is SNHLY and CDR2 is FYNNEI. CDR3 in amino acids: CASSARDGYTF. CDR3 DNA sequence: TGTGCCAGCAGTGCCCGAGATGGCTACACCTTC.

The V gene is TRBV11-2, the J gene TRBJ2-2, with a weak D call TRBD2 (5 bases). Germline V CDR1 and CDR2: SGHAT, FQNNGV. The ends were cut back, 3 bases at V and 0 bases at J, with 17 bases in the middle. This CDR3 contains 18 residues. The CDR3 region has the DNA TGTGCCAGCAGCTTCCCCACTAGAAATAGGGCGAACACCGGGGAGCTGTTTTTT. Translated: CASSFPTRNRANTGELFF.

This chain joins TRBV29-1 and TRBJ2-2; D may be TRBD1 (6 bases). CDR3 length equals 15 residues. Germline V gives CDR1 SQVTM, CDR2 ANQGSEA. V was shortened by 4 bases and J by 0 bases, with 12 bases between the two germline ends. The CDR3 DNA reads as TGCAGCGTTGGGTCGAGGACAGCGAACACCGGGGAGCTGTTTTTT. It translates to CSVGSRTANTGELFF.

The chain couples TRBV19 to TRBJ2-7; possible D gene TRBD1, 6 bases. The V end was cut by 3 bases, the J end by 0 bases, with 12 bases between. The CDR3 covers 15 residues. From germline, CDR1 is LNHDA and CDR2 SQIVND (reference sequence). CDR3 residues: CASSISGTNSYEQYF. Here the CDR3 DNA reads TGTGCCAGTAGTATTAGTGGGACAAACTCCTACGAGCAGTACTTC.

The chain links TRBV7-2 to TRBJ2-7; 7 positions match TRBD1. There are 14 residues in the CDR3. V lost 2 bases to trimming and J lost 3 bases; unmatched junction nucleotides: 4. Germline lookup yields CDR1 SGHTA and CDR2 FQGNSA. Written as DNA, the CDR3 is TGTGCCAGCAGCTTAACCACAGGGGACTACGAGCAGTACTTC. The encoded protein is CASSLTTGDYEQYF.

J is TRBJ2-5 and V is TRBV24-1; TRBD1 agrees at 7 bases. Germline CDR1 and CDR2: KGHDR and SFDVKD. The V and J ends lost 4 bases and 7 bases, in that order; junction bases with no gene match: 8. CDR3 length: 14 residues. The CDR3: CATSDPGQARTQYF. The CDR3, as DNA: TGTGCCACCAGTGACCCTGGACAGGCAAGGACCCAGTACTTC.

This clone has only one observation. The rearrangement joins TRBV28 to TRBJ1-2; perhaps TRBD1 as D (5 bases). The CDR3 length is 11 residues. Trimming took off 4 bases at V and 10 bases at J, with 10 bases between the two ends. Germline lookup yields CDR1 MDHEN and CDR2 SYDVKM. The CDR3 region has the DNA TGTGCCAGCAGTTGGGGCACCGCCTACACCTTC. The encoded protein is CASSWGTAYTF.

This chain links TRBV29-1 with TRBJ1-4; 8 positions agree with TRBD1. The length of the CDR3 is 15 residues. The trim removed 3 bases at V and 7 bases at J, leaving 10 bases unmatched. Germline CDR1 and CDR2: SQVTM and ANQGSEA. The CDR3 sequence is CSVEPRTGSVEKLFF. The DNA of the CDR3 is TGCAGCGTTGAGCCCCGGACAGGGTCTGTTGAAAAACTGTTTTTT.

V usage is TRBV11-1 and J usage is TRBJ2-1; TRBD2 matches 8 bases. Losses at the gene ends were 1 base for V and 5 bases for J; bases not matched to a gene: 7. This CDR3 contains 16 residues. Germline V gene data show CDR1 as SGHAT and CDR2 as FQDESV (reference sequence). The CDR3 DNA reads TGTGCCAGCAGCTTAGAGTTACTAGCGGAGAACAATGAGCAGTTCTTC. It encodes CASSLELLAENNEQFF.

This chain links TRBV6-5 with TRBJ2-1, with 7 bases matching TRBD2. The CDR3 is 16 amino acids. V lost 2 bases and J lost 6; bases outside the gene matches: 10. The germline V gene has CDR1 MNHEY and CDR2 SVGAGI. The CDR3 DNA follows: TGTGCCAGCAGTTACCGACTAGCTTTAACTTCCAATGAGCAGTTCTTC. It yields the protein CASSYRLALTSNEQFF.

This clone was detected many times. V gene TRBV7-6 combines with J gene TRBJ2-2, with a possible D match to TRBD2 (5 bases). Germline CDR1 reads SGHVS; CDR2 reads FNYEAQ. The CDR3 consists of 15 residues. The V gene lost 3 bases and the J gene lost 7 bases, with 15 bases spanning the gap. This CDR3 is CASSFSVGEGGELFF. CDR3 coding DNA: TGTGCCAGCAGCTTTAGCGTCGGTGAGGGCGGGGAGCTGTTTTTT.

CDR3 nucleotides: TGTGCCAGCAGCTCCCAGGGGACGGAGCCCCAGCATTTT. Encoded protein: CASSSQGTEPQHF. The J gene is TRBJ1-5, the V gene TRBV7-2; possible D gene TRBD1, 6 bases. The CDR3 length is 13 residues. Trimming stripped 4 bases from V and 8 bases from J, with 12 bases between. In germline, CDR1 is SGHTA, CDR2 FQGNSA.

CDR3 residues: CASSSRLTNPVPYEQYF. CDR3 nucleotides: TGTGCCAGCAGCTCGAGACTCACGAATCCGGTCCCATACGAGCAGTACTTC. The V call is TRBV5-4, the J call TRBJ2-7; D gene ambiguous. The V and J ends lost 3 bases and 4 bases respectively, with 23 bases between them. The CDR3 spans 17 residues. Germline assignment: CDR1 SGHNT and CDR2 YYREEE (reference sequence).

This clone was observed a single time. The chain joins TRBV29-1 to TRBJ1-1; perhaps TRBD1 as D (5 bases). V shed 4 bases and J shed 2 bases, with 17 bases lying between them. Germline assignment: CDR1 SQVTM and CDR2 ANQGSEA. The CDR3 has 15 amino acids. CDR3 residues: CSVGLVGGGNTEAFF. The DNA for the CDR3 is TGCAGCGTTGGATTGGTTGGGGGGGGAAACACTGAAGCTTTCTTT. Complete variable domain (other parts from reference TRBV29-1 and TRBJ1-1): SAVISQKPSRDICQRGTSLTIQCQVDSQVTMMFWYRQQPGQSLTLIATANQGSEATYESGFVIDKFPISRPNLTFSTLTVSNMSPEDSSIYLCSVGLVGGGNTEAFFGQGTRLTVV.

CDR3 amino acids: CASSPDGRRDTQYF. The CDR3 nucleotides are TGTGCCAGCTCACCAGACGGGAGGAGAGATACGCAGTATTTT. V and J are TRBV18 and TRBJ2-3; 7 bases map to TRBD2. The CDR3 totals 14 residues. The germline CDR1 and CDR2 sequences are KGHSH and LQKENI. V gave up 2 bases and J gave up 5 bases; unmatched junction bases: 4.

The CDR3: CASSPGQANEQFF. CDR3 bases: TGTGCCAGCAGCCCCGGACAGGCCAATGAGCAGTTCTTC. The rearrangement joins TRBV7-9 to TRBJ2-1, with 7 bases fitting TRBD1. J lost 6 bases, V lost 5 bases, and 4 bases had no gene match. Germline V gene data show CDR1 as SEHNR and CDR2 as FQNEAQ (reference sequence). This CDR3 comprises 13 residues.

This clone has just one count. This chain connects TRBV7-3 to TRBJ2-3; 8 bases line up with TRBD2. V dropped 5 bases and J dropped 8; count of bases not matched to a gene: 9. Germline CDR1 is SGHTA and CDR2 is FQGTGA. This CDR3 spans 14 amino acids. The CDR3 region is CASSHPQLAATQYF. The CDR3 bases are TGTGCCAGCAGCCATCCCCAACTAGCGGCTACGCAGTATTTT.

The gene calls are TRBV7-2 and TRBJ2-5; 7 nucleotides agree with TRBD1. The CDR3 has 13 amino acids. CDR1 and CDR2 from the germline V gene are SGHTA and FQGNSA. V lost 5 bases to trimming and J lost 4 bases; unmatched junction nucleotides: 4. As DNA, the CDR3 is TGTGCCAGCAGCCCGAACAGGGGAGAGACCCAGTACTTC. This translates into CASSPNRGETQYF. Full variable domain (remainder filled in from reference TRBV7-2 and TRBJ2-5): GAGVSQSPSNKVTEKGKDVELRCDPISGHTALYWYRQSLGQGLEFLIYFQGNSAPDKSGLPSDRFSAERTGGSVSTLTIQRTQQEDSAVYLCASSPNRGETQYFGPGTRLLVL.

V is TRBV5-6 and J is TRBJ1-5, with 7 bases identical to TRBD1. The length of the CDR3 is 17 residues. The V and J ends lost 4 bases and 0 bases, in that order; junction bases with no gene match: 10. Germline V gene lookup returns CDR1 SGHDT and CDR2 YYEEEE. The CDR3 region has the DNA TGTGCCAGCAGCCCCTGGAGGGGGCCTTATAGCAATCAGCCCCAGCATTTT. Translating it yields CASSPWRGPYSNQPQHF.

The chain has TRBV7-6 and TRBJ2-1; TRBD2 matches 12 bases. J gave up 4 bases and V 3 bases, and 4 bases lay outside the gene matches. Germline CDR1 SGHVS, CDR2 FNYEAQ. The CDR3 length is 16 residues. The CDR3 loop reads CASSLMTSGSYNEQFF. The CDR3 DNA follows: TGTGCCAGCAGCTTGATGACTAGCGGGAGTTACAATGAGCAGTTCTTC.

CDR3 sequence: CASSYSAPINSPLHF. The CDR3, as DNA: TGTGCCAGCAGTTACTCGGCACCGATTAATTCACCCCTCCACTTT. The gene calls are TRBV6-5 and TRBJ1-6, with no clear D. Trimming pared 0 bases from V and 6 bases from J, leaving 9 bases between. Germline CDR1 is MNHEY and CDR2 is SVGAGI. The CDR3 length is 15 residues.

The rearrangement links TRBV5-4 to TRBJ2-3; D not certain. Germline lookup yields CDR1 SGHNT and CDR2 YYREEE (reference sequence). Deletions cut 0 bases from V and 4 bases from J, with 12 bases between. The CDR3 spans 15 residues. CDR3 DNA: TGTGCCAGCAGCTTGGCTGGAGATCGGGCAGATACGCAGTATTTT. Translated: CASSLAGDRADTQYF.

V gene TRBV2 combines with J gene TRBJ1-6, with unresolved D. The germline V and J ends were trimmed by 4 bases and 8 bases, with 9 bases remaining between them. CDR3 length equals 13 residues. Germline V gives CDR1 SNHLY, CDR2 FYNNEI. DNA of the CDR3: TGTGCCAGCAGTGGGCCTGTCCATTCACCCCTCCACTTT. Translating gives CASSGPVHSPLHF.

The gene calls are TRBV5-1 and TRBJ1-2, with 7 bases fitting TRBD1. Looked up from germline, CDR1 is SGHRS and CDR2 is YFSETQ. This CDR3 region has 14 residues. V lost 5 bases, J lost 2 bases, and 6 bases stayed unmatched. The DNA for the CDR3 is TGCGCCAGCAGTTATGGACAGGTCAACTATGGCTACACCTTC. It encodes CASSYGQVNYGYTF.

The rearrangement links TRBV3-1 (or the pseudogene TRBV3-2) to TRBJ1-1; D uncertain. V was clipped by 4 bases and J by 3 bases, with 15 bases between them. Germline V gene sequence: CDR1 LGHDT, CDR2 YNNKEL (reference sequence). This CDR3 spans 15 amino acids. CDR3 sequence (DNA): TGTGCCAGCAGCCCCAGAGGACGGAGGTACACTGAAGCTTTCTTT. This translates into CASSPRGRRYTEAFF.

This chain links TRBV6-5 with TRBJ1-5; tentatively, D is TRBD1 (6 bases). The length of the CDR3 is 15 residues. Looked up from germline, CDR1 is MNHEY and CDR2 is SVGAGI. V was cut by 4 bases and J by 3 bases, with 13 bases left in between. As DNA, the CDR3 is TGTGCCAGCAGTTCCACACAGGGCTACAATCAGCCCCAGCATTTT. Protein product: CASSSTQGYNQPQHF.

DNA of the CDR3: TGTGCCAGCAGTAAAACCGGGACTAGTTTTACCGGGGAGCTGTTTTTT. Its translation is CASSKTGTSFTGELFF. This chain uses TRBV7-9 with TRBJ2-2; 8 bases line up with TRBD2. V was pared by 6 bases and J by 5 bases, with 11 bases of the junction left unmatched. Germline V gene lookup returns CDR1 SEHNR and CDR2 FQNEAQ (reference sequence). The CDR3 runs to 16 residues.

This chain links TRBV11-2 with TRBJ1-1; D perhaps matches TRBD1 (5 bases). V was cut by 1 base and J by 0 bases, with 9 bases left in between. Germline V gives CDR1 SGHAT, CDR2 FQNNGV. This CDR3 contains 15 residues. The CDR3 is CASSLVSGMNTEAFF. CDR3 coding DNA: TGTGCCAGCAGCTTAGTTTCAGGGATGAACACTGAAGCTTTCTTT.

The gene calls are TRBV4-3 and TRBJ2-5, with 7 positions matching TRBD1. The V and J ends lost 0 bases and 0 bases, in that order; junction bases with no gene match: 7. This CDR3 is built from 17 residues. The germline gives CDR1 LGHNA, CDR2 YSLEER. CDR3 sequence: CASSQDFVQGNQETQYF. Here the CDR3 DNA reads TGCGCCAGCAGCCAAGATTTCGTACAGGGGAACCAAGAGACCCAGTACTTC.

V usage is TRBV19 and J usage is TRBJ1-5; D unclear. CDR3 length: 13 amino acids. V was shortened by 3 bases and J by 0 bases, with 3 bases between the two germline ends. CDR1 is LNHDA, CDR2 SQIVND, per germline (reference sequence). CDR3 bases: TGTGCCAGTAGTATCTCTAGCAATCAGCCCCAGCATTTT. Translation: CASSISSNQPQHF.